Reported below is one TCR beta chain. Its antigen is still unknown. One base away there is no much larger clone; base qualities are not given. This entry comes from a study of blood T cells in healthy people across ages (dated by TCRdb to the mid-2010s). Regarding the research as a whole: In model experiments, template switching captured about one uniquely barcoded TCR beta cDNA molecule for every two T cells. Using deep sequencing normalized with unique cDNA molecular identifiers, the study measured how TCR beta repertoire diversity changes with age. Four age groups were formed from the donors: young (average about 15 years), middle-aged (approximately 39), aged (approximately 60) and long-lived (82). To avoid experimental bias, donors of different ages were randomly spread across the sequencing lanes. The study analyzed two additional independent replicas of 1 million unique cDNA reads from the same blood draw for two donors, one aged 18 to 29 and one aged 80 or older.

The donors were about 40 Caucasian individuals from Russia, aged roughly 6 to 100 years, who were systemically healthy. Each donor gave 8 to 10 milliliters of peripheral blood, collected into EDTA-treated Vacutainer tubes. Ficoll-Paque density-gradient centrifugation was used to isolate PBMCs, with at least 6.5 million per sample. Total RNA, at least 6 micrograms per sample, was extracted from PBMCs with Trizol reagent. Naive CD45RAhigh/CD27high T cell percentages were measured by flow cytometry on a PBMC aliquot from every donor. Broad study findings and their caveats: Estimates of total diversity based on one million sequenced T cells were considered lower bounds and underestimates. The percentage of naive T cells measured by flow cytometry correlated strongly with observed TCR beta diversity. Observed TCR beta diversity per million T cells fell roughly linearly with age, and a significant reduction was already apparent by age roughly 41. Donor CMV infection status was unknown, potentially confounding age-related changes in expanded clonotypes. Since profiling was done on bulk unsorted PBMCs, naive and antigen-experienced compartments could not be conclusively compared. Compared with the aged group, the long-lived group had more naive CD4+ T cells, fewer expanded clones and increased TCR diversity, a pattern suggesting age selection.

The protocol used for the library was 5' RACE. TCRdb names Illumina HiSeq 2500 as the instrument used. A second 7 to 11 cycle PCR used a sample-barcoded 5' primer and a J-beta primer mix. A template-switch 5' adaptor carrying 12 random nucleotides introduced a unique molecular identifier onto each TCR beta cDNA molecule. At least 2.5 million CDR3-containing paired-end reads were obtained from each sample. The Mint cDNA synthesis kit, primed by a TRBC-specific oligonucleotide, was used to synthesize first-strand cDNA from all RNA. Following uracil-DNA glycosylase treatment, a first 18-cycle PCR with universal primers M1SS and BC2_uni_R was performed on all cDNA. Turning to the authors' computational methods: Normalization of each sample was performed by random selection of 1 million high-quality reads, each carrying a distinct molecular identifier. Instead of being binned into consensus sequences, reads with shared molecular identifiers were discarded. MiTCR, run with a Q25 quality threshold and the strictest error-elimination algorithm, handled CDR3 identification, clonotype clustering and error correction. Lower-bound total TCR beta diversity was estimated with a nonparametric unseen species model using Euler transformation. TCRdb's own reprocessing of the public reads used fastp at Q25 and MiXCR and kept productive beta chains. Every CDR3 protein is listed once, alongside the most common genes and DNA of its rows. The V and J calls and clone size are TCRdb's, not the authors'. This sample lists some 1.6 million distinct CDR3 sequences; 34% were detected once. The top ten clones comprise about 11% of the sample.

Sequences were obtained from blood. The receptor comes from a woman in her twenties or thirties in good health.

Here the CDR3 is given as CASSPGVGRATDTQYF. The DNA is TGTGCCAGCAGCCCCGGAGTTGGGAGAGCAACAGATACGCAGTATTTT. This receptor chain uses TRBV7-9 and TRBJ2-3; TRBD2 might be the D gene, on 5 matching bases. Trimming costs V 5 bases and J 3 bases, and their ends lie 18 bases apart. CDR1 and CDR2 were assigned from the germline V gene (reference sequence) as SEHNR and FQNEAQ. The cysteine opens and the phenylalanine closes a CDR3 of 16 amino acids. This entry keeps only the CDR3 DNA: 48 bases, framed from base 1.